Below, 4 T cell receptor beta chains from the same sample are listed, as sequenced in a study of OX40 agonist ivuxolimab in advanced cancers. Here immunoSEQ multiplex PCR was the method, and the copy in TCRdb shows in-frame clones only, minus some. The sample holds around 75,000 clones, roughly 90% seen once. The input for sequencing was CD4+ or CD8+ T cells sorted from blood, taken in a trial of the OX40 agonist ivuxolimab. The receptors shown here come from an adult with an advanced solid tumor such as melanoma, head and neck, liver or kidney cancer.

The table lists this clone with a count of one. The rearrangement links TRBV6-5 to TRBJ1-1; 10 bases match TRBD1. CDR3 length: 14 amino acids. Germline CDR1 is MNHEY and CDR2 is SVGAGI. Germline trimming cut 6 bases from V and 5 bases from J; bases unmatched to any gene: 6. This chain's CDR3 is CASRGDRGHTEAFF. CDR3 coding DNA: TGTGCCAGCAGGGGAGACAGGGGGCATACTGAAGCTTTCTTT.

The CDR3 coding sequence is TGCAGCACCCAAGTGGGACAGGGGGCTGAAGCTTTCTTT. It yields the protein CSTQVGQGAEAFF. The J gene is TRBJ1-1, the V gene TRBV29-1, with 11 bases fitting TRBD1. Germline V gene lookup returns CDR1 SQVTM and CDR2 ANQGSEA. V lost 8 bases, J lost 6 bases, and 8 bases stayed unmatched. This CDR3 region has 13 residues.

The chain recombines TRBV6-1 with TRBJ2-7; D is unclear. Germline V gene lookup returns CDR1 MNHNS and CDR2 SASEGT. V gave up 2 bases and J gave up 0 bases, with 8 bases separating them. CDR3 length: 14 amino acids. Here the CDR3 DNA reads TGTGCCAGCAGTGAACGGTTCGGCTCCTACGAGCAGTACTTC. It specifies CASSERFGSYEQYF.

This clone was seen only once. The rearrangement joins TRBV6-5 to TRBJ1-5; D is perhaps TRBD1 (5 bases). Germline V gives CDR1 MNHEY, CDR2 SVGAGI. Trimming removed 2 bases at V and 7 bases at J, with 15 bases between. This CDR3 comprises 15 residues. The CDR3, as DNA: TGTGCCAGCAGTTACCATTTGGGGGGTGACCAGCCCCAGCATTTT. Its translation is CASSYHLGGDQPQHF.